The TCR beta chain under discussion was sequenced for a study of a mutant IDH1 vaccine in newly diagnosed glioma. Looking at the study overall: Eight vaccinations went to patients in weeks 1, 3, 5, 7, 11, 15, 19, 23. The treated group averaged around 40 years old and was about 60% male, approximately 38% female. Vaccinations were initiated 4-6 weeks following radiotherapy alone, or were given together with temozolomide cycles.

TCRdb keeps only in-frame clones here, not all; method: immunoSEQ multiplex PCR. This table has approximately 26,000 clones, about 90% appearing once. V was shortened by 5 bases and J by 4 bases, with 8 bases between the two germline ends. CDR3 length: 11 amino acids. The germline gives CDR1 GTSNPN, CDR2 SVGIG (reference sequence). In this sample, this clone turned up a few times. Its antigen remains unknown. As for time point: week 5, during vaccination. Mutant IDH1 20-mer peptide, at 300 ug, made up each vaccine dose, with topical imiquimod. The clonotype was recovered from a man in his late teens or twenties with glioma. This specimen consisted of PBMCs, obtained from a glioma patient whose treatment included an IDH1 peptide vaccine. The chain links TRBV30 to TRBJ1-1, with D unresolved. CDR3 nucleotide sequence: TGTGCCTGGGAAAGAGGCACTGAAGCTTTCTTT. Protein: CAWERGTEAFF. Based on the CDR3 plus reference TRBV30 and TRBJ1-1, the full variable domain is SQTIHQWPATLVQPVGSPLSLECTVEGTSNPNLYWYRQAAGRGLQLLFYSVGIGQISSEVPQNLSASRPQDRQFILSSKKLLLSDSGFYLCAWERGTEAFFGQGTRLTVV.